The 8 T cell receptor beta chains below all came from one sample that was sequenced in a study of T cells in Graves' hyperthyroidism and ophthalmopathy. Amplified TCR beta CDR3 regions came from RNA transcripts. Using the HTBI primer set, a first-round RT-PCR was run on the TCR CDR3. TCRdb analysed the multiplex PCR reads with MiXCR anew, one entry per CDR3 protein. In the table there are 450,000 to 700,000 distinct CDR3 sequences, 35% to 55% of which are singletons. Sequencing was done on a sample of peripheral blood or thyroid tissue (not recorded which). The receptor source for this set is a woman between 18 and 29 years old with Graves' hyperthyroidism.

This chain uses TRBV2 with TRBJ2-7; 10 bases are a match to TRBD2. Looked up from germline, CDR1 is SNHLY and CDR2 is FYNNEI. V shed 7 bases and J 3 bases; nucleotides not matched to a gene: 6. This CDR3 has 14 amino acids. CDR3 sequence reads: CASTGLAGVYEQYF. The CDR3 DNA reads TGTGCCAGCACCGGTCTAGCGGGAGTCTACGAGCAGTACTTC.

As for this clonotype: At one of its ends the junction is not consistent with the germline gene, which may arise from a read error. The rearrangement joins TRBV14 to TRBJ2-2, with TRBD2 as a possible D gene (6 bases). Germline-derived CDR1 and CDR2 are SGHDN and FVKESK. This CDR3 is built from 15 residues. The CDR3 DNA follows: TGTGCCAGCAGCCCACGACTAGTTAACACCGAGGAGCTGTTTTTT. It translates to CASSPRLVNTEELFF.

This clonotype occurred once. The V call is TRBV9, the J call TRBJ2-7, with TRBD1 matching 11 bases. CDR1 and CDR2 from the germline V gene are SGDLS and YYNGEE. The CDR3 sequence is 17 residues long. After removal of 4 bases from V and 0 bases from J, the junction contained 9 bases not matched to a gene. The CDR3: CASSQGRDRGYSYEQYF. Here the CDR3 DNA reads TGTGCCAGCAGCCAAGGGAGGGACAGGGGGTACTCCTACGAGCAGTACTTC.

V is TRBV20-1 and J is TRBJ2-6; TRBD2 is a possible D gene (6 bases). The CDR3 extends over 14 amino acids. Germline CDR1 reads DFQATT; CDR2 reads SNEGSKA (reference sequence). V was pared by 6 bases and J by 1 base, with 10 bases between. The CDR3 DNA reads TGCAGTGCCCTGGGAGGTTCTGGGGCCAACGTCCTGACTTTC. As protein: CSALGGSGANVLTF.

The chain combines TRBV10-3 with TRBJ1-2; 11 bases map to TRBD1. J gave up 3 bases and V 6 bases, and 9 bases lay outside the gene matches. The CDR3 runs to 16 residues. Germline loops: CDR1 ENHRY, CDR2 SYGVKD. In DNA form, the CDR3 reads TGTGCCATCAGCGACCAGACGGGACAGGGGGACTATGGCTACACCTTC. This encodes CAISDQTGQGDYGYTF.

This clonotype was counted many times. This chain connects TRBV7-9 to TRBJ2-5; tentatively, D is TRBD2 (5 bases). Deletions cut 2 bases from V and 3 bases from J, with 10 bases between. Germline V gene data show CDR1 as SEHNR and CDR2 as FQNEAQ (reference sequence). The CDR3 has 14 amino acids. The CDR3 is CASSLILGKETQYF. CDR3 in DNA: TGTGCCAGCAGCTTAATTCTCGGGAAAGAGACCCAGTACTTC.

This clonotype has at least ten counts. The chain links TRBV24-1 to TRBJ1-5, with D uncertain. The germline V gene encodes CDR1 KGHDR and CDR2 SFDVKD. With 3 bases removed from V and 0 bases from J, the gap between germline ends came to 8 bases. The CDR3 consists of 15 residues. Written as DNA, the CDR3 is TGTGCCACCAGTGATGGTGTAGGTAGCAATCAGCCCCAGCATTTT. Encoded protein: CATSDGVGSNQPQHF.

This clonotype was counted between two and nine times. The genes are TRBV2 and TRBJ2-3, with 9 bases aligning to TRBD2. In germline, CDR1 is SNHLY, CDR2 FYNNEI. The CDR3 sequence is 17 residues long. The ends lost 3 bases at V and 2 bases at J; junction bases unmatched: 9. CDR3 bases: TGTGCCAGCAGTGACGAGGTGGCGGGAGGGCTCACAGATACGCAGTATTTT. Protein: CASSDEVAGGLTDTQYF.